This TCR beta chain stems from a study of blood T cell repertoires in COVID-19. Looking at the study overall: Some COVID-19 samples were acute and others convalescent; all came from the United States, Italy and Spain. In each case, the material was cDNA or gDNA derived from T cells, B-cell-depleted T cells, or PBMCs.

The V segment lost 3 bases and the J segment 1 base; nucleotides outside the gene matches: 11. This CDR3 has 17 residues. The germline V gene encodes CDR1 SGHRS and CDR2 YFSETQ. Per the study methods: Nucleated cell counts were estimated from reference gene primer amplification. Using immunoSEQ multiplex PCR, the repertoire was profiled, and TCRdb retains in-frame clones only, with some absent. From that table come the V and J calls and clone size; the DNA was used to work out D and trimming. The sample includes some 14,000 clones, about 80% seen only once; the top ten take roughly 9.7%. This clone was detected a few times.

Sequencing input: peripheral blood. The receptor was derived from a human donor in a cohort sampled during active COVID-19. The chain couples TRBV5-1 to TRBJ2-7, with TRBD1 matching 9 bases. DNA of the CDR3: TGCGCCAGCAGCTACCGGACAGGGGCCTTAATTTCCTACGAGCAGTACTTC. As protein: CASSYRTGALISYEQYF.